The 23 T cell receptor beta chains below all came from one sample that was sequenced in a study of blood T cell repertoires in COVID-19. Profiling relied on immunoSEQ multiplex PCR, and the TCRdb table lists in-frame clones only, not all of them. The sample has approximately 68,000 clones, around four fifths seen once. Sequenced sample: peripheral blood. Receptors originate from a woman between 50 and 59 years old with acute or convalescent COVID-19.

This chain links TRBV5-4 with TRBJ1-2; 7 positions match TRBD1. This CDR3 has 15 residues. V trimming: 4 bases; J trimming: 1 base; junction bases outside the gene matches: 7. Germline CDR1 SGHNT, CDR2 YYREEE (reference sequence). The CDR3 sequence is CASSKGTEYNYGYTF. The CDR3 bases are TGTGCCAGCAGCAAGGGGACAGAGTATAACTATGGCTACACCTTC.

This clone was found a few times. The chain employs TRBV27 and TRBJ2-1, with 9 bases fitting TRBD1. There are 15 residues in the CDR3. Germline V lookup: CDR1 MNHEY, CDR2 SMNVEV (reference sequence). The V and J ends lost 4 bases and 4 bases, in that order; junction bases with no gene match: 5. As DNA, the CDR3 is TGTGCCAGCAGTTCGGACAGGGGAAATTACAATGAGCAGTTCTTC. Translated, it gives CASSSDRGNYNEQFF.

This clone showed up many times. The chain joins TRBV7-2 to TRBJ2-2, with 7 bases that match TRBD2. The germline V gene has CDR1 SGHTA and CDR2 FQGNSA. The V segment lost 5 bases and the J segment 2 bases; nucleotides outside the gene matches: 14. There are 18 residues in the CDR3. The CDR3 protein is CASSPWGLERGNTGELFF. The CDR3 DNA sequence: TGTGCCAGCAGCCCCTGGGGTTTAGAGCGGGGAAACACCGGGGAGCTGTTTTTT.

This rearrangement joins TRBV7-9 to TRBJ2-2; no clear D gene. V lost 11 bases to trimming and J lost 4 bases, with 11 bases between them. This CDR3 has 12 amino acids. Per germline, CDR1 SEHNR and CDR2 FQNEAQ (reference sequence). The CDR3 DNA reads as TGTGCCCCGACGAGGATCACCGGGGAGCTGTTTTTT. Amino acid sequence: CAPTRITGELFF.

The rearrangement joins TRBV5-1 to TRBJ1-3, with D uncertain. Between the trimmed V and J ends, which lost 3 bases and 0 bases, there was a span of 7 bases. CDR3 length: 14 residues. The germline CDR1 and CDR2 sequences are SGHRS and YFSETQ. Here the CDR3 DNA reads TGCGCCAGCAGCTCTCAGGACTCTGGAAACACCATATATTTT. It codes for CASSSQDSGNTIYF.

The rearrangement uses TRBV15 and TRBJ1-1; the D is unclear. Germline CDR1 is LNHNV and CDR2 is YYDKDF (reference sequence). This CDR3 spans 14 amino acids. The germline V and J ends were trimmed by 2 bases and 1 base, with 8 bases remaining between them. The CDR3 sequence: CATSRLSGNTEAFF. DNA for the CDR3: TGTGCCACCAGCAGATTATCAGGGAACACTGAAGCTTTCTTT.

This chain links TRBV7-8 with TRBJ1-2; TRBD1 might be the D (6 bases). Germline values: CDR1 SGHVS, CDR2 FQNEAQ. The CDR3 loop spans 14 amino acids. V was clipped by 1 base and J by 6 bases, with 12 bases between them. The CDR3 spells CASSLDRDINGYTF. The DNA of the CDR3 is TGTGCCAGCAGCTTAGACAGGGACATAAATGGCTACACCTTC.

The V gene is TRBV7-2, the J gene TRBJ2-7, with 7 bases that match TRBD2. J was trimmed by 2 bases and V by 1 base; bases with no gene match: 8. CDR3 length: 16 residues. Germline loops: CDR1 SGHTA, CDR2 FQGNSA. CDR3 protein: CASSLEGASGTYEQYF. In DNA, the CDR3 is TGTGCCAGCAGCTTAGAAGGGGCTAGCGGCACCTACGAGCAGTACTTC.

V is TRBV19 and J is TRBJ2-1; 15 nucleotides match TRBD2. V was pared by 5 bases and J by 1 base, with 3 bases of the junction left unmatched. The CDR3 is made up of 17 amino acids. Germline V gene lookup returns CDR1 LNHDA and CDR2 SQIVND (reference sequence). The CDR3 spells CASSPGLAGGSYNEQFF. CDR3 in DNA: TGTGCCAGTAGTCCCGGACTAGCGGGAGGGTCCTACAATGAGCAGTTCTTC. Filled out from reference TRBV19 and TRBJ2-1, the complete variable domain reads DGGITQSPKYLFRKEGQNVTLSCEQNLNHDAMYWYRQDPGQGLRLIYYSQIVNDFQKGDIAEGYSVSREKKESFPLTVTSAQKNPTAFYLCASSPGLAGGSYNEQFFGPGTRLTVL.

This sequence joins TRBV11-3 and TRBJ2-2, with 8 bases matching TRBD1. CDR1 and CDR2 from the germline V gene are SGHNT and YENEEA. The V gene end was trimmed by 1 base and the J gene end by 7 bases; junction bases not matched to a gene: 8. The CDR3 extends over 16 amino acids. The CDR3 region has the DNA TGTGCCAGCAGCTTAGGGGGACAGGACCAGGTCGGGGAGCTGTTTTTT. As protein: CASSLGGQDQVGELFF.

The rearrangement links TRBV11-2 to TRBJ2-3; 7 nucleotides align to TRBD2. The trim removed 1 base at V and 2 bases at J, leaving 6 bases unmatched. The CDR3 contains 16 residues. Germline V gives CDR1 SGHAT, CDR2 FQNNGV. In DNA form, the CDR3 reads TGTGCCAGCAGCTTAGCGCCCGGACTAGTCACAGATACGCAGTATTTT. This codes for CASSLAPGLVTDTQYF.

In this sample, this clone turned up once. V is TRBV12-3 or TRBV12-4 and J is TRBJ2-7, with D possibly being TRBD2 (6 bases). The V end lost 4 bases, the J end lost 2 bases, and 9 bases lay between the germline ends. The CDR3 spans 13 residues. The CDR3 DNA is TGTGCCAGCAGTTGGGGGGAGGCCTACGAGCAGTACTTC. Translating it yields CASSWGEAYEQYF.

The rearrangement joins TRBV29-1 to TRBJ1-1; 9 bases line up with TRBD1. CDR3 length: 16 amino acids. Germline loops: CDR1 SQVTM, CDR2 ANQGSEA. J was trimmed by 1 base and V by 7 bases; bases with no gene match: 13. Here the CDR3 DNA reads TGCAGCGGAACTTTGACAGGGGGGATAGGGAACACTGAAGCTTTCTTT. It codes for CSGTLTGGIGNTEAFF.

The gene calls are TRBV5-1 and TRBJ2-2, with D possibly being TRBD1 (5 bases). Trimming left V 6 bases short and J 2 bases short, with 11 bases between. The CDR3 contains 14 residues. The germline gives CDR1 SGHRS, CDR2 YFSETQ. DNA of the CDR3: TGCGCCAGCATCGTGGGGCCTAACACCGGGGAGCTGTTTTTT. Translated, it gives CASIVGPNTGELFF. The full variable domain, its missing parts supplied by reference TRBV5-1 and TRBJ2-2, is KAGVTQTPRYLIKTRGQQVTLSCSPISGHRSVSWYQQTPGQGLQFLFEYFSETQRNKGNFPGRFSGRQFSNSRSEMNVSTLELGDSALYLCASIVGPNTGELFFGEGSRLTVL.

The CDR3 DNA reads as TGTGCCAGCAGTTTAATGGGGGGAGGTAGCAATCAGCCCCAGCATTTT. Translated: CASSLMGGGSNQPQHF. The rearrangement joins TRBV28 to TRBJ1-5; a weak D match, TRBD1 (5 bases). Germline assignment: CDR1 MDHEN and CDR2 SYDVKM. The V gene lost 2 bases and the J gene lost 0 bases, with 11 bases spanning the gap. The CDR3 runs to 16 residues.

The CDR3 loop is CASSPSRVVETQYF. CDR3 DNA: TGTGCCAGCAGCCCTTCGAGAGTAGTAGAGACCCAGTACTTC. The rearrangement links TRBV7-2 to TRBJ2-5, with no clear D. CDR3 length equals 14 residues. Per the germline V gene, CDR1 is SGHTA and CDR2 is FQGNSA. Trimming pared 5 bases from V and 4 bases from J, leaving 14 bases between.

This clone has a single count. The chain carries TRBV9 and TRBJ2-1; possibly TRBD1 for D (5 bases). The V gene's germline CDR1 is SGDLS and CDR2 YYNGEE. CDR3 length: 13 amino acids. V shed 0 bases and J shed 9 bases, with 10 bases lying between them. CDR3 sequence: CASSVGQGSEQFF. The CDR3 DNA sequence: TGTGCCAGCAGCGTAGGGCAGGGCAGTGAGCAGTTCTTC.

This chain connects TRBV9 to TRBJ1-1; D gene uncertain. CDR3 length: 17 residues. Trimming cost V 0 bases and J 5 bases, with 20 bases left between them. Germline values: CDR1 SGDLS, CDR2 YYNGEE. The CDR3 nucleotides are TGTGCCAGCAGCGTAGTCTCGCGGCGGGCTTTGGGGACTGAAGCTTTCTTT. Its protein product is CASSVVSRRALGTEAFF. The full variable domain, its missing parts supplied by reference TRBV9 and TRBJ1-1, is DSGVTQTPKHLITATGQRVTLRCSPRSGDLSVYWYQQSLDQGLQFLIQYYNGEERAKGNILERFSAQQFPDLHSELNLSSLELGDSALYFCASSVVSRRALGTEAFFGQGTRLTVV.

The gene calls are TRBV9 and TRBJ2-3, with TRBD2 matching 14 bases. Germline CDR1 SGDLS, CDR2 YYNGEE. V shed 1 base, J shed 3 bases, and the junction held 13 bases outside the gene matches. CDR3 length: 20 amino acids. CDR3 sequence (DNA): TGTGCCAGCAGCGTAATCCTGAGACTAGCGGGGGGGCCGGGGACAGATACGCAGTATTTT. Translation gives CASSVILRLAGGPGTDTQYF.

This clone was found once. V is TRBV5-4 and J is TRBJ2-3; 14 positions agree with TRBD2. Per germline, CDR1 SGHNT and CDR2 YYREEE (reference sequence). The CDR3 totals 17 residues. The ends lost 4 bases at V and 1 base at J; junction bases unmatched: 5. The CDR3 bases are TGTGCCAGCAGCATAAGACTAGCGGGGGGGGGCACAGATACGCAGTATTTT. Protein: CASSIRLAGGGTDTQYF.

CDR3 sequence: CASSPNPGHYDTEAFF. Written as DNA, the CDR3 is TGTGCCAGCAGCCCCAACCCGGGACACTACGACACTGAAGCTTTCTTT. V usage is TRBV3-1 (or the pseudogene TRBV3-2) and J usage is TRBJ1-1, with D perhaps matching TRBD1 (6 bases). CDR1 and CDR2 from the germline V gene are LGHDT and YNNKEL (reference sequence). This CDR3 comprises 16 residues. V gave up 4 bases and J gave up 3 bases, with 18 bases separating them.

CDR3: CASSRGGLAGSQETQYF. The CDR3 DNA is TGTGCCAGCAGTCGAGGAGGACTAGCGGGTTCCCAAGAGACCCAGTACTTC. The chain carries TRBV6-6 and TRBJ2-5, with 11 nucleotides matching TRBD2. Germline V CDR1 and CDR2: MNHNY, SVGAGI (reference sequence). The V segment lost 5 bases and the J segment 1 base; nucleotides outside the gene matches: 9. The CDR3 is made up of 17 amino acids.

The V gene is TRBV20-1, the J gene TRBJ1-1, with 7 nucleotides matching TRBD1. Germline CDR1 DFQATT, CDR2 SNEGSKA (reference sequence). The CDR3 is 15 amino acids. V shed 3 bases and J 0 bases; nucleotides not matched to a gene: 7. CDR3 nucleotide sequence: TGCAGTGCTAGTAAGGGGGCAGCACTGAACACTGAAGCTTTCTTT. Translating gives CSASKGAALNTEAFF.